The clone carrying this TCR beta chain was observed a few times. The antigen is unknown. The CDR3 loop spans 14 amino acids. The V end was cut by 6 bases, the J end by 3 bases, with 11 bases between. Germline V lookup: CDR1 SNHLY, CDR2 FYNNEI. Sequenced by immunoSEQ multiplex PCR; TCRdb stores in-frame clones only, minus some. In the table there are approximately 11,000 clones, 55% to 75% of which are singletons. The data are from a study of regulatory dendritic cells for organ transplantation. Across the whole study: Regulatory dendritic cells came from monocytes given vitamin D3 and IL-10. Day 6 dendritic cell cultures were stimulated with LPS. Study results and caveats: Memory T cells were less diverse than naive, with memory CD8+ most oligoclonal.

Allogeneic regulatory or mature dendritic cells were co-cultured for four to six days with CFSE-labeled sorted T cells at 1:10. Memory T cells were CD45RO+, naive were CD45RA+, sorted by FACS. The receptor was isolated from a human donor in good health. This chain links TRBV2 with TRBJ2-2; maybe TRBD2 (6 bases). The material sequenced was naive CD4+ T cells from blood cultured with dendritic cells. Subset noted: CD45RA+ naive T cells. The CDR3 reads CASRREVDTGELFF. CDR3 in DNA: TGTGCCAGCAGGAGGGAGGTGGACACCGGGGAGCTGTTTTTT.